These T cell receptor beta chains were read from a single sample in a study of blood T cell repertoires in COVID-19. Sequencing used immunoSEQ multiplex PCR; TCRdb keeps in-frame clones, though not all of them. The repertoire holds about 200,000 clones, with about 83% as singletons. The sequencing input was peripheral blood. Every receptor here comes from a person in their 70s with COVID-19, enrolled during active disease. The CDR3 runs from the conserved cysteine through the conserved F or W. D genes are given only for firm matches. Size tells how often a clone was seen (once, few, many) or the class of an expanded clone, and some rows leave it out.

d_gene: NA; abundance: NA; j_gene: TRBJ1-2; v_gene: TRBV14; CDR3nt: TGTGCCAGCAGCCAAACTCCCGGTGGCTACACCTTC; CDR3aa: CASSQTPGGYTF
d_gene: NA; abundance: NA; j_gene: TRBJ2-2; v_gene: TRBV7-7; CDR3nt: TGTGCCAGCAGGAGGGTGGGTCACCTCAACACCGGGGAGCTGTTTTTT; CDR3aa: CASRRVGHLNTGELFF
d_gene: NA; abundance: once; j_gene: TRBJ2-7; v_gene: TRBV4-3; CDR3nt: TGCGCCAGCAGCCAAGACAGGGTTGCATACGAGCAGTACTTC; CDR3aa: CASSQDRVAYEQYF
d_gene: NA; abundance: NA; j_gene: TRBJ2-3; v_gene: TRBV12-3/TRBV12-4; CDR3nt: TGTGCCAGCAGACAGAACCTCAGGGATACGCAGTATTTT; CDR3aa: CASRQNLRDTQYF
d_gene: TRBD1; abundance: once; j_gene: TRBJ1-6; v_gene: TRBV25-1; CDR3nt: TGTGCCAGCAGCCTGGATTTCAGGGGGGAATCACCCCTCCACTTT; CDR3aa: CASSLDFRGESPLHF
d_gene: NA; abundance: NA; j_gene: TRBJ1-2; v_gene: TRBV19; CDR3nt: TGTGCCAGTAGTATAAACCCCTCAGTTAACTATGGCTACACCTTC; CDR3aa: CASSINPSVNYGYTF
d_gene: TRBD2; abundance: NA; j_gene: TRBJ2-7; v_gene: TRBV6-2/TRBV6-3; CDR3nt: TGTGCCAGCAGCCTCCACTCTAGCGGGAGCTCCTACGAGCAGTACTTC; CDR3aa: CASSLHSSGSSYEQYF
d_gene: TRBD1; abundance: NA; j_gene: TRBJ1-1; v_gene: TRBV5-8; CDR3nt: TGTGCCAGCAGCTTAGGACAGGGGTGGACTGAAGCTTTCTTT; CDR3aa: CASSLGQGWTEAFF
d_gene: NA; abundance: NA; j_gene: TRBJ2-7; v_gene: TRBV5-6; CDR3nt: TGTGCCAGCAGCTTGTGGCAGGCCTACGAGCAGTACTTC; CDR3aa: CASSLWQAYEQYF
d_gene: TRBD1; abundance: NA; j_gene: TRBJ1-2; v_gene: TRBV2; CDR3nt: TGTGCCAGCAGGGCGGGACAGGTCTATGGCTACACCTTC; CDR3aa: CASRAGQVYGYTF
d_gene: NA; abundance: NA; j_gene: TRBJ2-3; v_gene: TRBV4-3; CDR3nt: TGCGCCAGCAGCCAGGAGGGAGGCACAGATACGCAGTATTTT; CDR3aa: CASSQEGGTDTQYF
d_gene: TRBD1; abundance: NA; j_gene: TRBJ1-6; v_gene: TRBV6-1; CDR3nt: TGTGCCAGCAGTGGTATGGCAGGGGGCTCAGATTCACCCCTCCACTTT; CDR3aa: CASSGMAGGSDSPLHF
d_gene: NA; abundance: NA; j_gene: TRBJ1-1; v_gene: TRBV15; CDR3nt: TGTGCCACCAGCAGAGATTTGGGCTGGAACACTGAAGCTTTCTTT; CDR3aa: CATSRDLGWNTEAFF
d_gene: NA; abundance: NA; j_gene: TRBJ2-7; v_gene: TRBV9; CDR3nt: TGTGCCAGCAGCCGATCGACCAGGTCAGTCGGTGAATTGAGCGAGCAGTACTTC; CDR3aa: CASSRSTRSVGELSEQYF
d_gene: NA; abundance: NA; j_gene: TRBJ2-3; v_gene: TRBV12-3/TRBV12-4; CDR3nt: TGTGCCAGCAGCTTGGGGGGTTTCGGGCCGCAGTATTTT; CDR3aa: CASSLGGFGPQYF
d_gene: TRBD1; abundance: NA; j_gene: TRBJ1-5; v_gene: TRBV10-2; CDR3nt: TGCGCCAGCAGTCGGGACAGTTATCAGCCCCAGCATTTT; CDR3aa: CASSRDSYQPQHF
d_gene: NA; abundance: few; j_gene: TRBJ2-1; v_gene: TRBV11-1; CDR3nt: TGTGCCAGCAGCACCGACCACGGGATCAACAATGAGCAGTTCTTC; CDR3aa: CASSTDHGINNEQFF